This T cell receptor (beta chain) is drawn from a study of beta chain features in type 1 diabetes. Notes on the study in general: Type 1 diabetes patients had moderately but significantly shorter TCRB CDR3s in all four CD4+ subsets. Within the patient group, naive, central memory and Treg TCRB repertoires appeared more similar to each other than within healthy donors.

This clone was observed a handful of times. Its antigen is unidentified. Germline assignment: CDR1 LGHNA and CDR2 YSLEER. The CDR3 length is 18 residues. V trimming: 4 bases; J trimming: 1 base; junction bases outside the gene matches: 11. The study reverse transcribed the entire isolated RNA, so it sequenced expressed TCRB transcripts. Only in-frame clones appear in the TCRdb table, and some are missing; sequencing was by immunoSEQ multiplex PCR. The sample consists of under 55,000 clones, around 45% of them appearing once. This receptor was obtained from a young man with type 1 diabetes. This chain joins TRBV4-3 and TRBJ2-3; TRBD2 matches at 10 bases. Sequencing was done on a sample of Tregs from blood. DNA for the CDR3: TGCGCCAGCAGCCGACAGGGTTGGCTAGCGGGGGGCACAGATACGCAGTATTTT. As protein: CASSRQGWLAGGTDTQYF.